This TCR beta chain was sequenced during a study of T cell repertoires in cytomegalovirus infection. Study information: As its CMV epitopes, the study selected recently identified HLA-C-restricted and well-studied HLA-B-restricted targets. TCR beta signatures that were public indicated CMV infection and matching HLA type. Points from the study as a whole: The ex vivo response was dominated by HLA-C-restricted CMV-specific TCR beta clonotypes. Pooled public TCR beta family frequency picked out CMV carriers with the relevant HLA.

CDR1 is SGHNT and CDR2 is YENEEA in the germline V gene. The length of the CDR3 is 15 residues. The V segment lost 5 bases and the J segment 6 bases; nucleotides outside the gene matches: 9. This clonotype occurred many times. Its specificity is not known. TCRdb redid the calling of the reads with MiXCR, one entry per CDR3 protein. The sample gives around 900,000 distinct CDR3 sequences, 30% to 40% of which show up once; more than 13% is in the top ten. This clonotype was sampled from a human donor in good health (CMV status not recorded). Some clones in this sample may be carry-over from other donors' samples. The material sequenced was cultured CD8+ T cells from PBMCs, taken from culture after CMV antigen stimulation. The chain recombines TRBV11-3 with TRBJ2-5; 10 bases line up with TRBD1. The DNA for the CDR3 is TGTGCCAGCAGCCTGACAGGGGGCGCGGCCCAGACCCAGTACTTC. It specifies CASSLTGGAAQTQYF.